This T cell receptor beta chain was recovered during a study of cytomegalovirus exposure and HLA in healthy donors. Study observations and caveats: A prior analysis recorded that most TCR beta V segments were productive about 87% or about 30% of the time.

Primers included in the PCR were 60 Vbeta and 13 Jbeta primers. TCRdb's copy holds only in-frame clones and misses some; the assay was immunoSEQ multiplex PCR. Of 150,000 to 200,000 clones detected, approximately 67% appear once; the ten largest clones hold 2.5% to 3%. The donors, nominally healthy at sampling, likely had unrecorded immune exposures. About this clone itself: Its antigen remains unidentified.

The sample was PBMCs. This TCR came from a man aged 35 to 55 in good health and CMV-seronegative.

CDR3: CASSSGWRSTQYF. The CDR3, as DNA: TGTGCCAGCAGCTCCGGATGGAGAAGTACGCAGTATTTT. The genes are TRBV7-2 and TRBJ2-3; no clear D. The CDR3 spans 13 residues. Trimming took 4 bases from V and 8 from J, leaving 13 bases between them. Germline assignment: CDR1 SGHTA and CDR2 FQGNSA.